This record concerns one TCR beta chain sequence. The data are from a study of early stage breast cancer tumors. Each sample had two DNA replicates, 0.45 to 0.65 ug blood or around 1.5 ug tissue. Sequencing was performed with immunoSEQ multiplex PCR; in TCRdb, only in-frame clones are kept and a portion is missing. The sample lists roughly 5,400 clones, under 70% occurring once. This TCR was recovered from a person aged 45 to 59 with breast cancer. Material: breast tumor tissue.

CDR3 sequence: CASRVAGGTYNEQFF. Here the CDR3 DNA reads TGTGCCAGCAGAGTAGCGGGAGGTACCTACAATGAGCAGTTCTTC. The rearrangement joins TRBV11-2 to TRBJ2-1; TRBD2 aligns across 10 bases. The V gene end was trimmed by 6 bases and the J gene end by 2 bases; junction bases not matched to a gene: 4. This CDR3 comprises 15 residues. Germline assignment: CDR1 SGHAT and CDR2 FQNNGV.